Listed below are T cell receptor beta chains from one sample, sequenced in a study of control samples from healthy donors and cancer patients. Assay: immunoSEQ multiplex PCR; the TCRdb copy retains only in-frame clones and omits some. The table lists 75,000 to 100,000 clones, roughly four fifths of them singletons. Sequenced material: blood. The receptors stem from a man aged 60 to 75 in good health. Each CDR3 is given with its conserved first and last residue. The D gene is left open where the match is weak. For some rows the clone size is stated as once, few or many, or as a class when expanded; others skip it.

v_gene: TRBV5-1; len: 16; abundance: .; d_gene: TRBD1; j_gene: TRBJ2-3; CDR3aa: CASSLDRTGVMDTQYF
v_gene: TRBV19; len: 17; abundance: .; d_gene: TRBD1; j_gene: TRBJ2-7; CDR3aa: CASSIRGTGAPSYEQYF
v_gene: TRBV5-1; len: 14; abundance: .; d_gene: .; j_gene: TRBJ1-2; CDR3aa: CASSSSGGNYGYTF
v_gene: TRBV7-9; len: 17; abundance: .; d_gene: .; j_gene: TRBJ2-6; CDR3aa: CASSSTRGRSGANVLTF
v_gene: TRBV28; len: 19; abundance: .; d_gene: .; j_gene: TRBJ2-6; CDR3aa: CASSPTSAGGHFGANVLTF
v_gene: TRBV7-9; len: 12; abundance: .; d_gene: .; j_gene: TRBJ1-5; CDR3aa: CASSLQSLPQHF
v_gene: TRBV30; len: 12; abundance: .; d_gene: TRBD1; j_gene: TRBJ1-2; CDR3aa: CAWSGDRVVPTF
v_gene: TRBV11-1; len: 16; abundance: .; d_gene: TRBD1; j_gene: TRBJ2-5; CDR3aa: CASSLFTGGYQETQYF
v_gene: TRBV5-1; len: 14; abundance: .; d_gene: TRBD1; j_gene: TRBJ2-3; CDR3aa: CASSLLTGTDTQYF
v_gene: TRBV19; len: 16; abundance: once; d_gene: .; j_gene: TRBJ2-7; CDR3aa: CASSIIAGGGTYEQYF
v_gene: TRBV2; len: 13; abundance: .; d_gene: .; j_gene: TRBJ2-7; CDR3aa: CASSERVGLEQYF
v_gene: TRBV7-2; len: 12; abundance: .; d_gene: .; j_gene: TRBJ2-3; CDR3aa: CASSLMIDTQYF
v_gene: TRBV25-1; len: 15; abundance: .; d_gene: .; j_gene: TRBJ1-3; CDR3aa: CASSDGSVSGNTIYF
v_gene: TRBV2; len: 14; abundance: .; d_gene: .; j_gene: TRBJ2-3; CDR3aa: CASSEQGSTDTQYF
v_gene: TRBV5-5; len: 14; abundance: .; d_gene: .; j_gene: TRBJ2-4; CDR3aa: CASSLDWGGNIQYF
v_gene: TRBV27; len: 16; abundance: .; d_gene: TRBD1; j_gene: TRBJ2-1; CDR3aa: CASRGRQGISYNEQFF
v_gene: TRBV6-5; len: 13; abundance: .; d_gene: .; j_gene: TRBJ2-4; CDR3aa: CASRYGSENIQYF
v_gene: TRBV10-3; len: 17; abundance: .; d_gene: TRBD1; j_gene: TRBJ2-5; CDR3aa: CAISGSRGQVGRETQYF
v_gene: TRBV30; len: 15; abundance: .; d_gene: TRBD2; j_gene: TRBJ2-7; CDR3aa: CAWSVGGGNSYEQYF
v_gene: TRBV6-1; len: 16; abundance: .; d_gene: .; j_gene: TRBJ1-5; CDR3aa: CASSQGGGGGNQPQHF
v_gene: TRBV28; len: 15; abundance: .; d_gene: TRBD1; j_gene: TRBJ1-3; CDR3aa: CASSPGPRGLDTIYF
v_gene: TRBV6-5; len: 15; abundance: .; d_gene: TRBD1; j_gene: TRBJ1-2; CDR3aa: CASSLSGQGVYGYTF
v_gene: TRBV19; len: 16; abundance: .; d_gene: TRBD1; j_gene: TRBJ2-7; CDR3aa: CASSIAPRDRAYEQYF
v_gene: TRBV30; len: 14; abundance: once; d_gene: TRBD1; j_gene: TRBJ2-2; CDR3aa: CAWSGTGVTGELFF
v_gene: TRBV6-5; len: 14; abundance: .; d_gene: TRBD1; j_gene: TRBJ1-4; CDR3aa: CASSSGGFNEKLFF
v_gene: TRBV28; len: 16; abundance: .; d_gene: .; j_gene: TRBJ2-2; CDR3aa: CASSLLIGVSTGELFF
v_gene: TRBV7-2; len: 16; abundance: .; d_gene: TRBD1; j_gene: TRBJ1-5; CDR3aa: CASSQLSGQVGQPQHF
v_gene: TRBV12-5; len: 13; abundance: .; d_gene: .; j_gene: TRBJ2-6; CDR3aa: CASRHSGANVLTF